The entry below gives a single T cell receptor beta chain sequence along with its context. Profiling relied on immunoSEQ multiplex PCR, and the TCRdb table lists in-frame clones only, not all of them. The sample includes around 25,000 clones, about nine tenths seen only once; the top ten take 10% to 15%. The source of the sample is a study of control samples from healthy donors and cancer patients. Trimming removed 5 bases at V and 2 bases at J, with 10 bases between. The CDR3 has 13 residues. Per the germline V gene, CDR1 is MNHEY and CDR2 is SVGAGI. The sequencing sample was made of PBMCs. This TCR derives from a man between 50 and 59 years old with lung cancer. This rearrangement joins TRBV6-5 to TRBJ2-7; D is possibly TRBD2 (6 bases). This chain's CDR3 is CASSTRGTYEQYF. As DNA, the CDR3 is TGTGCCAGCAGTACCCGCGGGACCTACGAGCAGTACTTC.